This T cell receptor beta chain derives from a study of blood T cell repertoires in COVID-19. Method: immunoSEQ multiplex PCR; TCRdb's copy keeps in-frame clones and lacks some. The sample gives 35,000 to 50,000 clones, about 78% of which show up once; more than 7.5% is in the top ten. Trimming took off 2 bases at V and 4 bases at J, with 20 bases between the two ends. Germline lookup yields CDR1 GTSNPN and CDR2 SVGIG (reference sequence). CDR3 size: 16 residues. This TCR was sampled from a man between 70 and 80 years old with active or convalescent COVID-19. The specimen sequenced was peripheral blood. The chain employs TRBV30 and TRBJ1-2; a weak D match, TRBD1 (5 bases). Here the CDR3 reads CAWSKTGRRGGYGYTF. CDR3 DNA: TGTGCCTGGAGTAAAACTGGGCGGAGGGGTGGCTATGGCTACACCTTC.